This TCR beta chain was obtained from a study of blood T cell repertoires in COVID-19. Study-level background: Samples taken during acute and convalescent COVID-19 were collected in the United States, Italy and Spain. T cells, B-cell-depleted T cells, or PBMCs provided the cDNA or gDNA that served as material.

The CDR3 runs 16 residues. From germline, CDR1 is KGHSH and CDR2 LQKENI. Germline trimming cut 4 bases from V and 3 bases from J; bases unmatched to any gene: 5. As processed by the authors: Estimates of nucleated cell counts were drawn from the amplification of reference gene primers. Data came from immunoSEQ multiplex PCR; TCRdb stores just in-frame clones and leaves some out. D and trimming come from the DNA, and the V and J calls and clone size come from that table. The data show some 120,000 clones, over 75% seen once. The receptor's source is a man aged 30-40 years with COVID-19, enrolled during active disease. The V call is TRBV18, the J call TRBJ2-3; TRBD2 matches at 12 bases. The source material was peripheral blood. CDR3 residues: CASSLASGGATDTQYF. In nucleotides, the CDR3 is TGTGCCAGCTCACTCGCTAGCGGGGGGGCGACAGATACGCAGTATTTT.